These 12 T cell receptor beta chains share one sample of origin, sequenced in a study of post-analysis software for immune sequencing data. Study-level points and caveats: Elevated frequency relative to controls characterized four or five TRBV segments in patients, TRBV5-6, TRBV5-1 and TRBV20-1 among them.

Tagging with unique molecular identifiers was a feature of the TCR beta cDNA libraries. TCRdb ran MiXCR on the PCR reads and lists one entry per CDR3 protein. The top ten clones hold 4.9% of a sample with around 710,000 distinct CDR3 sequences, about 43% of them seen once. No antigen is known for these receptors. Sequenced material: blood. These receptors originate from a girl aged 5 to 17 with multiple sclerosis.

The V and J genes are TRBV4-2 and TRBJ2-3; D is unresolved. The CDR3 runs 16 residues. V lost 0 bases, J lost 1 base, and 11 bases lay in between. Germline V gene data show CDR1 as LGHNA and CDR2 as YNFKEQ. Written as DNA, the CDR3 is TGTGCCAGCAGCCAAGAGTATCCTAACTGCACAGATACGCAGTATTTT. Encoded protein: CASSQEYPNCTDTQYF.

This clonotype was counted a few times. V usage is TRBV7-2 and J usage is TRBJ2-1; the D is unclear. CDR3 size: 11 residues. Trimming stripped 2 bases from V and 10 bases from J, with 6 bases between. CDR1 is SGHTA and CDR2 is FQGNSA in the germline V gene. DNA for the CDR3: TGTGCCAGCAGCTTACTTCTCGAGCAGTTCTTC. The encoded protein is CASSLLLEQFF.

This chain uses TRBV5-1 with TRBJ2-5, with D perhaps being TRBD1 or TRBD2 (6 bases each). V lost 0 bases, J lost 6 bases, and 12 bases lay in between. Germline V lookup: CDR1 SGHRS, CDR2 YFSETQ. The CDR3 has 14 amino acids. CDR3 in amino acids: CASSLVGGLKTQYF. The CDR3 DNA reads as TGCGCCAGCAGCTTGGTTGGGGGGCTCAAGACCCAGTACTTC.

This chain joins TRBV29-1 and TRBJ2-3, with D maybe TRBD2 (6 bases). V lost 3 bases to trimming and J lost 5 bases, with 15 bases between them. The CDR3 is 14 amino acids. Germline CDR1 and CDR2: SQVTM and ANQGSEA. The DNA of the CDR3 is TGCAGCGTTGAGTACTTGGACGGGGGAGATACGCAGTATTTT. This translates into CSVEYLDGGDTQYF.

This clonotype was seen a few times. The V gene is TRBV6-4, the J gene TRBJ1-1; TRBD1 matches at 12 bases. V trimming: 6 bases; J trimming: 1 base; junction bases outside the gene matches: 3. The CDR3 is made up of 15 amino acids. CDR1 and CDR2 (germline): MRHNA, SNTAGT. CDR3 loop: CASREGQGANTEAFF. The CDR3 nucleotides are TGTGCCAGCAGAGAGGGACAGGGGGCGAACACTGAAGCTTTCTTT.

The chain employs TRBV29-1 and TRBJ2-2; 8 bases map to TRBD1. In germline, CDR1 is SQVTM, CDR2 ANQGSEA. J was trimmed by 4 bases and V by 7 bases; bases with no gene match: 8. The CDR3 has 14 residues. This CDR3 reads CSASTGALTGELFF. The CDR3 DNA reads TGCAGCGCGTCGACAGGGGCCCTCACCGGGGAGCTGTTTTTT.

The CDR3 region has the DNA TGTGCCAGCAGCCCTCGGGAAGGGGCTGAAGCTTTCTTT. Its translation is CASSPREGAEAFF. This rearrangement joins TRBV12-3 or TRBV12-4 to TRBJ1-1; D is possibly TRBD1 (5 bases). V lost 6 bases and J 6 bases, leaving 14 bases between the germline ends. The CDR3 is 13 residues long.

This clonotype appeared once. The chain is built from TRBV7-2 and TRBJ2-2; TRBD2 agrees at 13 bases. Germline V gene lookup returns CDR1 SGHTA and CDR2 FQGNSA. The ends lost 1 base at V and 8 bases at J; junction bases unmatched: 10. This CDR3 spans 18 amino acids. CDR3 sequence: CASSLGRLGLAGAGELFF. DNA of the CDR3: TGTGCCAGCAGCTTAGGAAGGCTTGGACTAGCGGGGGCGGGGGAGCTGTTTTTT.

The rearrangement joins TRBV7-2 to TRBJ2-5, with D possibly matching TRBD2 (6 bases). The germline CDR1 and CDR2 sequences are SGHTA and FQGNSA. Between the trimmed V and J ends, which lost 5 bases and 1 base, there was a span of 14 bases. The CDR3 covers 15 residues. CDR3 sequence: CASSQAGTRQETQYF. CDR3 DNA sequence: TGTGCCAGCAGCCAGGCGGGGACTCGCCAAGAGACCCAGTACTTC.

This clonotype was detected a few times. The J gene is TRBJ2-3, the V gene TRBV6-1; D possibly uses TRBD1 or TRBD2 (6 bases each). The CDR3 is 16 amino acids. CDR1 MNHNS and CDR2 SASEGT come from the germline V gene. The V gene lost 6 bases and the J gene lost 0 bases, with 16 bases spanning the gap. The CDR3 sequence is CASSPLRGASTDTQYF. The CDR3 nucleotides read TGTGCCAGCAGCCCCTTGAGGGGGGCTAGCACAGATACGCAGTATTTT.

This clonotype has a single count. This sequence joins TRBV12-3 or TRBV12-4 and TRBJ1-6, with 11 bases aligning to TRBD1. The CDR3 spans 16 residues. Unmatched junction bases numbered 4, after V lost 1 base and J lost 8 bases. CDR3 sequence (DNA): TGTGCCAGCAGTTTAGGGACAGGGGGCTTTGATTCACCCCTCCACTTT. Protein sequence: CASSLGTGGFDSPLHF.

The CDR3 loop is CAISATAIYGYTF. The DNA for the CDR3 is TGTGCCATCAGTGCGACGGCCATCTATGGCTACACCTTC. The chain joins TRBV10-3 to TRBJ1-2; D unclear. V was cut by 4 bases and J by 4 bases, with 10 bases left in between. Germline-derived CDR1 and CDR2 are ENHRY and SYGVKD. This CDR3 is 13 amino acids long.